Here is one T cell receptor beta chain with its context. Its antigen is unknown. Qualities for individual bases were not recorded, and no much larger clone is one base off. The sample comes from a study of blood T cells in healthy people across ages (dated by TCRdb to the mid-2010s). General notes on the study: Template switching captured roughly one uniquely barcoded TCR beta cDNA molecule per two T cells in model experiments. Using deep sequencing normalized with unique cDNA molecular identifiers, the study measured how TCR beta repertoire diversity changes with age. The donors were split into four age groups: young (average around 15 years), middle-aged (39), aged (around 67) and long-lived (approximately 89). To avoid experimental bias, donors of different ages were spread randomly across the sequencing lanes. The study analyzed two additional independent replicas of 1 million unique cDNA reads from the same blood draw for two donors, one aged 18 to 29 and one aged 80 or older.

The library relied on 5' RACE. TCRdb lists the instrument as Illumina HiSeq 2500. The second PCR ran for about 6 to 11 cycles and used a J-beta primer mix along with a sample-barcoded 5' primer. A template-switch 5' adaptor carrying 12 random nucleotides introduced a unique molecular identifier onto each TCR beta cDNA molecule. At least 2.5 million CDR3-containing paired-end reads were obtained from each sample. All of the RNA was converted into first-strand cDNA using the Mint cDNA synthesis kit, with a TRBC-specific oligonucleotide serving as the primer. All cDNA was treated with uracil-DNA glycosylase and then went through a first 18-cycle PCR with the universal primers M1SS and BC2_uni_R. The authors processed their data as follows. For normalization, 1 million high-quality reads, each with a distinct molecular identifier, were randomly selected from each sample. Reads sharing molecular identifiers were discarded rather than binned into consensus sequences. CDR3 identification, clonotype clustering and error correction used MiTCR with a Q25 quality threshold and the strictest error-elimination algorithm. A nonparametric unseen species model using Euler transformation provided a lower-bound estimate of total TCR beta diversity. TCRdb reanalyzed the raw reads on its own, using fastp at Q25 for trimming and MiXCR for clone calling, and kept in-frame beta chains. Rows matching on CDR3 protein sequence are summarized as one entry with the most common DNA and genes. The V and J calls and clone size come from TCRdb's table, not from the authors' own analysis. The sample records around 580,000 distinct CDR3 sequences, around half of which are singletons. Roughly 24% of the sample belongs to the ten largest clones.

Systemically healthy Caucasian individuals from Russia, over 30 in total and aged roughly 6 to 100 years, were included as donors. Each donor gave ten milliliters of peripheral blood, collected into EDTA-treated Vacutainer tubes. Ficoll-Paque density-gradient centrifugation was used to isolate PBMCs, with at least 6 million obtained per sample. Total RNA, at least 6 micrograms per sample, was extracted from PBMCs with Trizol reagent. Naive CD45RAhigh/CD27high T cell percentages were measured by flow cytometry on a PBMC aliquot from every donor. Study-wide conclusions, independent of this receptor: Estimates of total diversity from one million sequenced T cells were regarded as lower bounds and underestimates. Compared with the aged group, more naive CD4+ T cells, fewer expanded clones and increased TCR diversity were shown by the long-lived group, suggesting age selection. As age increased, observed TCR beta diversity per million T cells dropped in a roughly linear way, and a significant reduction was already evident by age 40. There was a strong correlation between observed TCR beta diversity and the percentage of naive T cells measured by flow cytometry. Because donor CMV infection status was unknown, age-related changes in expanded clonotypes were potentially confounded. Bulk unsorted PBMC profiling prevented conclusive comparison of naive and antigen-experienced compartments.

This clonotype was sampled from a man older than 75 in good health. The sample consisted of blood.

The bases are TGTGCCAGTCTCCCAGGACTAGCCTCTTTTCGAGATACGCAGTATTTT. Its product reads: CASLPGLASFRDTQYF. Rearrangement joined TRBV27 to TRBJ2-3; 8 bases in the junction line up with TRBD2. V ends up 9 bases short and J 5 bases short, with an unmatched junction base count of 16. The CDR3 covers 16 residues, taking in both the cysteine and the phenylalanine. Kept here is only the CDR3 DNA, which spans 48 bases and is read in frame from base 1. CDR1 MNHEY and CDR2 SMNVEV are derived from the germline V gene (reference sequence).